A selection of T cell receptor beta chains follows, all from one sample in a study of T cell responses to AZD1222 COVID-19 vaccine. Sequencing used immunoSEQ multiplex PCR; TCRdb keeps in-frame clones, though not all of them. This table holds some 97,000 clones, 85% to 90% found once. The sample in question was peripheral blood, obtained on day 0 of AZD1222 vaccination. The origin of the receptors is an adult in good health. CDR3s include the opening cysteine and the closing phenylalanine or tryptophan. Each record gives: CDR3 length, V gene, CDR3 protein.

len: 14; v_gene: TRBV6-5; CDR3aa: CASSPPGDTYEQYF
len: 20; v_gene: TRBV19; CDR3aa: CASRRSGVFVDLSGTDTQYF
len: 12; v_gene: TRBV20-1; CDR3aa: CSASSGGIGYTF
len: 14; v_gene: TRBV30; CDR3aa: CAWSGLAGYYEQYF
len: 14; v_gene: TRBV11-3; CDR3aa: CASSLLTSGNTIYF
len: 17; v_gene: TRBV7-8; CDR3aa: CASSPRTSGATAYEQYF
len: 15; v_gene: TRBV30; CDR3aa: CAWSAPPISYNEQFF
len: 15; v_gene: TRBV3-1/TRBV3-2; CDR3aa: CASSRGTGWGSPLHF
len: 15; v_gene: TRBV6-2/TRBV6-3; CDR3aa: CASSYPGQGNYGYTF
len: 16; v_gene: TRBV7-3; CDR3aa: CASSPAGRSSYNEQFF
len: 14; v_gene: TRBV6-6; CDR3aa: CASSYRQDVGELFF
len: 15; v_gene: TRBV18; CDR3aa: CASSQGTSGTGELFF
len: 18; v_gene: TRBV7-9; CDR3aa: CASSNGLAGGRNGETQYF
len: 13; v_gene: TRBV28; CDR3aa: CASSPEDSYGYTF
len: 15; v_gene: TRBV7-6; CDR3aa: CASSFMGAPNTEAFF
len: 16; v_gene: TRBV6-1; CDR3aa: CASSAGGKTGYNEQFF
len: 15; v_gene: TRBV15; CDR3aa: CATSRVGGRWYGYTF
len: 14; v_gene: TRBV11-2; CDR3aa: CASRLAGGNNEQFF
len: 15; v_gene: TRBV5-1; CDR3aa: CASSLLTSGAREQYF
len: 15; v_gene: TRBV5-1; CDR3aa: CASSPSNRGDYGYTF
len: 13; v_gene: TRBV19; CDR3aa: CASSWQVVDTQYF
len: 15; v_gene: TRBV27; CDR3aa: CASSSSSSGANVLTF
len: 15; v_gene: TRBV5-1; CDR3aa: CASSVRESSYNEQFF
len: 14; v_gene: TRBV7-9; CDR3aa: CASSFLADTGGYTF
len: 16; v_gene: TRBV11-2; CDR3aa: CASSLGAERSNSPLHF
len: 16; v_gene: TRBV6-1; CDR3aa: CASSEGQGQGADTQYF
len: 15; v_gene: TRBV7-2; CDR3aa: CASSPPGGGYQPQHF
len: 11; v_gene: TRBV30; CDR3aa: CAGAGGAGYTF
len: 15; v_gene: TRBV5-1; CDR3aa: CASSETVLPNSPLHF
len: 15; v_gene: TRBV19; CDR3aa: CASSRIDRDWTEAFF
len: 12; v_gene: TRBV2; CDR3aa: CASSLFVETQYF
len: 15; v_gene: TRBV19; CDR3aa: CASSMGLAAYNEQFF
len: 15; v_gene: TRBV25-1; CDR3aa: CASSDPRGRIGGYTF
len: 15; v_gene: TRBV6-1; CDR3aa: CASSEGGGAPYGYTF
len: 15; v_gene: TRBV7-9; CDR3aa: CASSSQGITNEKLFF
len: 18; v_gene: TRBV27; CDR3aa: CASSSLYSRGHTYNEQFF
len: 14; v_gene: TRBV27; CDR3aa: CASSRNRAGEKLFF
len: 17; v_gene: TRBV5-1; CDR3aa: CASSSGIVFTFTDTQYF
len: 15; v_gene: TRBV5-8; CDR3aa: CASRPRLAGYNEQFF
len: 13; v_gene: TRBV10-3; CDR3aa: CAIRSGGPYEQYF